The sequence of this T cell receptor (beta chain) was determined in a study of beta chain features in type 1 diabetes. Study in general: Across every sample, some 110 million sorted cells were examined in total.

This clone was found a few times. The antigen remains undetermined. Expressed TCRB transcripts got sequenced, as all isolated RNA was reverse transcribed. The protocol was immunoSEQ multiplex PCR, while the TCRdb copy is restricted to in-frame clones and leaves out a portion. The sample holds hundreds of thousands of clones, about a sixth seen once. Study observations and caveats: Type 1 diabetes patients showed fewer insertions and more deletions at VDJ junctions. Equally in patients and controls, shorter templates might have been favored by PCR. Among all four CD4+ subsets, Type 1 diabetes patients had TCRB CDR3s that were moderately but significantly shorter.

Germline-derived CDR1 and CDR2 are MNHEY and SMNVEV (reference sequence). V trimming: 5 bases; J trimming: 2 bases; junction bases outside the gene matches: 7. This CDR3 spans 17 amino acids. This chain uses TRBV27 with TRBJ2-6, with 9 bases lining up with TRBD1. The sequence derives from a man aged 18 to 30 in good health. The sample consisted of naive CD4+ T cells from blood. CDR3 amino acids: CASSPWDRDTGANVLTF. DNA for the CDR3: TGTGCCAGCAGTCCCTGGGACAGGGACACTGGGGCCAACGTCCTGACTTTC.